The 18 T cell receptor beta chains presented below share a single source sample, sequenced in a study of blood T cell repertoires in COVID-19. TCRdb's table, derived via immunoSEQ multiplex PCR, lists solely in-frame clones and lacks some. This sample has about 110,000 clones, with roughly 85% found just once. The specimen was peripheral blood. The receptors originated from a human donor in a cohort sampled during active COVID-19.

This clone is a singleton in its sample. The rearrangement uses TRBV7-9 and TRBJ2-7; a weak D match, TRBD1 (6 bases). Trimming left V 6 bases short and J 3 bases short, with 18 bases between. Looked up from germline, CDR1 is SEHNR and CDR2 is FQNEAQ (reference sequence). The length of the CDR3 is 15 residues. CDR3 DNA: TGTGCCAGCAGTCTCGGACAGCCGTCGGTCTACGAGCAGTACTTC. Translation gives CASSLGQPSVYEQYF.

This clone occurred once. This chain links TRBV11-2 with TRBJ2-5; 8 bases are a match to TRBD1. The CDR3 runs 15 residues. Per the germline V gene, CDR1 is SGHAT and CDR2 is FQNNGV. V trimming: 1 base; J trimming: 5 bases; junction bases outside the gene matches: 6. DNA for the CDR3: TGTGCCAGCAGCTTAGTAAGGACAGGGTTGGAGACCCAGTACTTC. It is translated as CASSLVRTGLETQYF.

This clone was seen only once. The CDR3 DNA reads TGTGCCAGCAGTGAGGTGAGCACTGAAGCTTTCTTT. Protein product: CASSEVSTEAFF. The chain uses TRBV2 and TRBJ1-1; D is ambiguous. Germline V gives CDR1 SNHLY, CDR2 FYNNEI. Trimming shortened V by 3 bases and J by 4 bases, and 6 bases separated the two germline ends. The length of the CDR3 is 12 residues.

In this sample, this clone turned up once. V is TRBV7-3 and J is TRBJ1-6, with TRBD1 matching over 7 bases. CDR3 length: 14 residues. In germline, CDR1 is SGHTA, CDR2 FQGTGA. J lost 6 bases, V lost 5 bases, and 4 bases had no gene match. CDR3 nucleotides: TGTGCCAGCAGCCCCGGGACAGCTAATTCACCCCTCCACTTT. Translated, it gives CASSPGTANSPLHF. Combining the CDR3 with reference TRBV7-3 and TRBJ1-6 gives the whole variable domain GAGVSQTPSNKVTEKGKYVELRCDPISGHTALYWYRQSLGQGPEFLIYFQGTGAADDSGLPNDRFFAVRPEGSVSTLKIQRTERGDSAVYLCASSPGTANSPLHFGNGTRLTVT.

The chain carries TRBV14 and TRBJ2-1; 7 bases are a match to TRBD2. Germline V gives CDR1 SGHDN, CDR2 FVKESK. V shed 4 bases, J shed 3 bases, and the junction held 6 bases outside the gene matches. The CDR3 length is 15 residues. CDR3 sequence: CASSPREALYNEQFF. The CDR3 DNA reads TGTGCCAGCAGCCCCCGGGAGGCCCTCTACAATGAGCAGTTCTTC.

The rearrangement links TRBV7-9 to TRBJ1-1; TRBD1 agrees at 8 bases. The CDR3 has 16 amino acids. V trimming: 4 bases; J trimming: 0 bases; junction bases outside the gene matches: 7. Germline assignment: CDR1 SEHNR and CDR2 FQNEAQ (reference sequence). In DNA, the CDR3 is TGTGCCAGCAGCTACCCGGGACAGGTCATGAACACTGAAGCTTTCTTT. Amino acid sequence: CASSYPGQVMNTEAFF.

The J gene is TRBJ1-2, the V gene TRBV7-9; the match to TRBD1 covers 8 bases. V shed 5 bases and J 8 bases; nucleotides not matched to a gene: 10. CDR1 and CDR2 (germline): SEHNR, FQNEAQ (reference sequence). The CDR3 covers 14 residues. The CDR3 DNA is TGTGCCAGCAGCCCCGGGACAGGCGTCCCCGGCTACACCTTC. It specifies CASSPGTGVPGYTF.

The chain has TRBV7-2 and TRBJ2-2; 9 bases align to TRBD2. This CDR3 contains 15 residues. Germline assignment: CDR1 SGHTA and CDR2 FQGNSA. The V gene end was trimmed by 1 base and the J gene end by 7 bases; junction bases not matched to a gene: 4. The chain's CDR3 is CASSLGLAGSGELFF. Written as DNA, the CDR3 is TGTGCCAGCAGCTTAGGGCTAGCGGGAAGCGGGGAGCTGTTTTTT.

In regard to this clone: At one end the junction does not follow the germline gene, possibly because of a read error. J is TRBJ2-7 and V is TRBV24-1; the D is unclear. The CDR3 runs to 13 residues. The germline gives CDR1 KGHDR, CDR2 SFDVKD. The CDR3 DNA follows: TGTGCCACCAGCGATTCGTTCAGTTCTTACCAGTACTTC. This codes for CATSDSFSSYQYF.

This clone has a handful of counts. The chain is built from TRBV28 and TRBJ2-7; the match to TRBD1 covers 7 bases. CDR3 length equals 15 residues. Per germline, CDR1 MDHEN and CDR2 SYDVKM. V shed 1 base and J 0 bases; nucleotides not matched to a gene: 3. DNA of the CDR3: TGTGCCAGCAGTTTATTCGGGACAGTCTCCTACGAGCAGTACTTC. The encoded protein is CASSLFGTVSYEQYF.

J is TRBJ1-5 and V is TRBV6-1, with 9 bases identical to TRBD1. Germline lookup yields CDR1 MNHNS and CDR2 SASEGT. This CDR3 comprises 17 residues. With V trimmed by 0 bases and J by 5 bases, 8 bases remained unmatched. In DNA form, the CDR3 reads TGTGCCAGCAGTGAAGCCCTGACAGGGGGTTGGCATCAGCCCCAGCATTTT. Protein sequence: CASSEALTGGWHQPQHF.

The chain uses TRBV19 and TRBJ2-7; 10 bases are shared with TRBD2. V lost 3 bases to trimming and J lost 6 bases; unmatched junction nucleotides: 5. Germline CDR1 is LNHDA and CDR2 is SQIVND (reference sequence). This CDR3 comprises 14 residues. This CDR3 reads CASSIGLAALEQYF. The DNA for the CDR3 is TGTGCCAGTAGTATTGGACTAGCGGCCCTCGAGCAGTACTTC.

This rearrangement joins TRBV18 to TRBJ2-2; D may be TRBD1 (6 bases). Per the germline V gene, CDR1 is KGHSH and CDR2 is LQKENI. This CDR3 comprises 15 residues. V was trimmed by 6 bases and J by 5 bases, leaving 16 bases between them. CDR3 sequence (DNA): TGTGCCAGCTCCACCCGACAGGATAGGACCGGGGAGCTGTTTTTT. This codes for CASSTRQDRTGELFF.

This clone was counted a single time. V and J are TRBV6-5 and TRBJ2-7; 10 bases fit TRBD2. CDR3 size: 15 residues. With 3 bases clipped from V and 2 bases from J, the junction kept 4 bases outside the gene matches. Germline V gene data show CDR1 as MNHEY and CDR2 as SVGAGI. The CDR3 sequence: CASSYLAGVTYEQYF. DNA of the CDR3: TGTGCCAGCAGTTATCTAGCGGGAGTGACCTACGAGCAGTACTTC.

This clone came up once. J is TRBJ2-3 and V is TRBV5-4, with TRBD2 matching over 12 bases. Germline V gene lookup returns CDR1 SGHNT and CDR2 YYREEE (reference sequence). The CDR3 consists of 17 residues. V trimming: 0 bases; J trimming: 3 bases; junction bases outside the gene matches: 5. The CDR3 spells CASSLVPSGRETDTQYF. Here the CDR3 DNA reads TGTGCCAGCAGCTTGGTACCTAGCGGGAGGGAGACAGATACGCAGTATTTT.

V gene TRBV6-1 combines with J gene TRBJ2-2, with D possibly matching TRBD2 (5 bases). Germline V gives CDR1 MNHNS, CDR2 SASEGT. Deletions cut 2 bases from V and 4 bases from J, with 8 bases between. The CDR3 contains 14 residues. The CDR3 DNA follows: TGTGCCAGCAGTGAACCGGGGAGCACCGGGGAGCTGTTTTTT. It codes for CASSEPGSTGELFF.

The J gene is TRBJ2-7, the V gene TRBV5-1; 7 nucleotides match TRBD1. Germline loops: CDR1 SGHRS, CDR2 YFSETQ. V shed 5 bases, J shed 5 bases, and the junction held 4 bases outside the gene matches. The CDR3 covers 12 residues. The DNA of the CDR3 is TGCGCCAGCAGTAACACAGGGGACGAGCAGTACTTC. Protein: CASSNTGDEQYF.

The chain recombines TRBV6-1 with TRBJ2-5; 12 nucleotides match TRBD2. V shed 3 bases and J 4 bases; nucleotides not matched to a gene: 9. CDR1 is MNHNS, CDR2 SASEGT, per germline. The CDR3 totals 17 residues. The CDR3 sequence is CASSELAGGRIRETQYF. The CDR3 nucleotides read TGTGCCAGCAGTGAGCTAGCGGGGGGGAGGATCCGAGAGACCCAGTACTTC.